These T cell receptor beta chains were read from a single sample in a study of a mutant IDH1 vaccine in newly diagnosed glioma. Clones were sequenced by immunoSEQ multiplex PCR, and TCRdb holds only the in-frame ones, with some missing. This table has tens of thousands of clones, 80% appearing once. No antigen has been identified for these receptors. Material: PBMCs, obtained from a glioma patient whose treatment included an IDH1 peptide vaccine. These receptors originate from a man aged 50 to 59 with glioma. The CDR3 runs from the conserved cysteine through the conserved F or W. The order of the fields is J gene, D gene, V gene, clone size, CDR3 DNA, CDR3 protein. A D gene is named only where the DNA matches it firmly. Where a row states a size, it is once, few, many or the class of an expanded clone; other rows omit it.

>TRBJ2-7|TRBD2|TRBV7-6|NA
TGTGCCAGCAGCCGGGGGGGGGACAACTACGAGCAGTACTTC
CASSRGGDNYEQYF
>TRBJ1-1|NA|TRBV19|NA
TGTGCCAGTAGTATTGCGGTCAGACCCCCCGATTCTGAAGCTTTCTTT
CASSIAVRPPDSEAFF
>TRBJ2-3|TRBD1|TRBV13|NA
TGTGCCAGCAGCCCTCGACAGGGGCTGACAGATACGCAGTATTTT
CASSPRQGLTDTQYF
>TRBJ2-5|NA|TRBV4-1|NA
TGCGCCAGCAGCCTCGGAGGGTCTCTAGCGGAGACCCAGTACTTC
CASSLGGSLAETQYF
>TRBJ2-3|NA|TRBV19|NA
TGTGCCGCCGCCCGGGGGCCCACAGATACGCAGTATTTT
CAAARGPTDTQYF
>TRBJ1-5|NA|TRBV7-8|NA
TGTGCCAGCAGCCTGGGATTGCCCAATCAGCCCCAGCATTTT
CASSLGLPNQPQHF
>TRBJ2-3|NA|TRBV7-3|NA
TGTGCCAGCAGCCTCGGGGGGCGGGATACGCAGTATTTT
CASSLGGRDTQYF
>TRBJ1-2|NA|TRBV30|NA
TGTGCCTTAGTGCCCTATGGCTACACCTTC
CALVPYGYTF
>TRBJ1-1|NA|TRBV13|NA
TGTGCCAGCAGCCCGCCGAGTCAGGGGAACACTGAAGCTTTCTTT
CASSPPSQGNTEAFF
>TRBJ2-3|NA|TRBV19|NA
TGTGCCAGTAGTAGAGCTGGGGGCGGTTCTAACACAGATACGCAGTATTTT
CASSRAGGGSNTDTQYF
>TRBJ1-4|NA|TRBV2|once
TGTGCCAGCAGCCGGGGGGCCCTCGTAACTAATGAAAAACTGTTTTTT
CASSRGALVTNEKLFF
>TRBJ2-5|NA|TRBV25-1|NA
TGTGCCAGCAGTGACTTTGGGACCACGCAGACCCAGTACTTC
CASSDFGTTQTQYF
>TRBJ1-5|TRBD1|TRBV5-5|NA
TGTGCCAGCAGCAAGGGACAGGGGGTCAATCAGCCCCAGCATTTT
CASSKGQGVNQPQHF
>TRBJ1-1|NA|TRBV2|NA
TGTGCCAGCAGCCCGACGGTGAACACTGAAGCTTTCTTT
CASSPTVNTEAFF
>TRBJ2-7|NA|TRBV6-6|NA
TGTGCCAGCAGTTACAGTCTGGAGTTGCCATACTACGAGCAGTACTTC
CASSYSLELPYYEQYF
>TRBJ2-3|NA|TRBV5-5|NA
TGTGCCAGCAGCCTAACGCGGAGAACGGATACGCAGTATTTT
CASSLTRRTDTQYF
>TRBJ1-1|TRBD1|TRBV29-1|NA
TGCAGCGTTGTCCCCGGACAGGGCCCTCCGGGGGCTTTCTTT
CSVVPGQGPPGAFF
>TRBJ2-7|TRBD1|TRBV7-9|NA
TGTGCCAGCAGCTTAACCCAGACAGGGCTGGACGAGCAGTACTTC
CASSLTQTGLDEQYF
>TRBJ1-1|NA|TRBV20-1|NA
TGCAGTGCTCGGGCGGACACTGAAGCTTTCTTT
CSARADTEAFF
>TRBJ2-1|NA|TRBV6-1|NA
TGTGCCAGCAGTGAATCTGGGCATTCCTTCTTC
CASSESGHSFF
>TRBJ1-5|NA|TRBV7-9|NA
TGTGCCAGCAGCGGAACCTATAGCAATCAGCCCCAGCATTTT
CASSGTYSNQPQHF
>TRBJ2-1|NA|TRBV19|NA
TGTGCCAGTAGTATAGTCAGGGGAGGGAATGAGCAGTTCTTC
CASSIVRGGNEQFF
>TRBJ1-1|NA|TRBV5-4|NA
TGTGCCAGCGCCGCGGGAGCTAACATGAACACTGAAGCTTTCTTT
CASAAGANMNTEAFF
>TRBJ2-2|NA|TRBV27|NA
TGTGCCAGCAGTTTTCGGGGGCTCGGCACCGGGGAGCTGTTTTTT
CASSFRGLGTGELFF
>TRBJ1-2|NA|TRBV6-4|NA
TGTGCCAGCAGTGAGGTCGGGGGAGCTAACTATGGCTACACCTTC
CASSEVGGANYGYTF
>TRBJ2-1|TRBD1|TRBV6-1|NA
TGTGCCAGCAGTGTCAGGGGGAATGAGCAGTTCTTC
CASSVRGNEQFF
>TRBJ1-4|NA|TRBV6-6|NA
TGTGCCACCCAGTTCTTGACTACTAATGAAAAACTGTTTTTT
CATQFLTTNEKLFF
>TRBJ2-7|NA|TRBV10-3|NA
TGTGCCATCAGTCCCGCGGGCGGTTACGAGCAGTACTTC
CAISPAGGYEQYF
>TRBJ2-5|NA|TRBV4-1|NA
TGCGCCAGCAGCGTGTTAGGGGAGCAGACCCAGTACTTC
CASSVLGEQTQYF
>TRBJ2-3|NA|TRBV5-6|once
TGTGCCAGCAGCTTGGTCCTGAAAAGCACAGATACGCAGTATTTT
CASSLVLKSTDTQYF
>TRBJ1-5|NA|TRBV19|NA
TGTGCCAGTAGTCGGGCAGGTCGGGAGCCCCAGCATTTT
CASSRAGREPQHF
>TRBJ1-6|NA|TRBV6-6|NA
TGTGCCAGCAGACAGACAGCGTTAAATTCACCCCTCCACTTT
CASRQTALNSPLHF
>TRBJ2-5|NA|TRBV18|NA
TGTGCCAGCTCACCACAGGCGATAAGTGAGACCCAGTACTTC
CASSPQAISETQYF
>TRBJ2-1|NA|TRBV28|NA
TGTGCCAGCAGTAAATTCGGAATCAAGAGCTCCTACAATGAGCAGTTCTTC
CASSKFGIKSSYNEQFF
>TRBJ1-5|TRBD1|TRBV4-1|NA
TGCGCCAGCAGCCAGTTCGAGCGGGACAGCCCAATTTATAGCAATCAGCCCCAGCATTTT
CASSQFERDSPIYSNQPQHF
>TRBJ2-7|TRBD1|TRBV6-5|medium-sized
TGTGCCAGCAGTTCCCCCGGGACAGGGACCTACGAGCAGTACTTC
CASSSPGTGTYEQYF